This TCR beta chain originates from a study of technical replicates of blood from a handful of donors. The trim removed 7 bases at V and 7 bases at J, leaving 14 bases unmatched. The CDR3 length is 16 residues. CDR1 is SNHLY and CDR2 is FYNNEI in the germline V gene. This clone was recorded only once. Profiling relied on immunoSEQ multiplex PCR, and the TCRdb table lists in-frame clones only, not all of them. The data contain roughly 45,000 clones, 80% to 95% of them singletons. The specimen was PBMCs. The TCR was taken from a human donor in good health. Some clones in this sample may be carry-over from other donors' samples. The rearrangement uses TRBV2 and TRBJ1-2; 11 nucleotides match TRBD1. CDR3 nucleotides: TGTGCCAGCACCCCGGGACAGGGGGTCCCTATGAGTGGCTACACCTTC. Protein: CASTPGQGVPMSGYTF.